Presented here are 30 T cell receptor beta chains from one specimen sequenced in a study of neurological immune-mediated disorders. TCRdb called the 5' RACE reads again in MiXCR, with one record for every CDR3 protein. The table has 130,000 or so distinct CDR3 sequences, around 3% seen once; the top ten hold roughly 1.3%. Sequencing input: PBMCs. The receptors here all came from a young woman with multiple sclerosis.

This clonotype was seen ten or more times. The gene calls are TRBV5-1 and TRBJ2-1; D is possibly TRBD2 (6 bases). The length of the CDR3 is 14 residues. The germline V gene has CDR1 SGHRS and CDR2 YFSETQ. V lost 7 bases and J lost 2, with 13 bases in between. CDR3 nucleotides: TGCGCCAGCGCCGTGGAGGGGCCCTACAATGAGCAGTTCTTC. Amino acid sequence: CASAVEGPYNEQFF. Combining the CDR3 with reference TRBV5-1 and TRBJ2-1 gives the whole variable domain KAGVTQTPRYLIKTRGQQVTLSCSPISGHRSVSWYQQTPGQGLQFLFEYFSETQRNKGNFPGRFSGRQFSNSRSEMNVSTLELGDSALYLCASAVEGPYNEQFFGPGTRLTVL.

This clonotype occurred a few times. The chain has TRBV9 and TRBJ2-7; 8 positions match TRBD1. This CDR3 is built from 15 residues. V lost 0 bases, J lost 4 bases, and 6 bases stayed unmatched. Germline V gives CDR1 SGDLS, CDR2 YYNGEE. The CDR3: CASSVAATGGYEQYF. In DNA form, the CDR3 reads TGTGCCAGCAGCGTAGCCGCTACAGGGGGTTACGAGCAGTACTTC.

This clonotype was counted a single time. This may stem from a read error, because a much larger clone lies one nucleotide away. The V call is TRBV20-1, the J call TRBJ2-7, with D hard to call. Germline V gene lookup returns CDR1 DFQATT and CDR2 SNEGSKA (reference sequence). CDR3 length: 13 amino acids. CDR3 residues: CSSRDWGAREQYF. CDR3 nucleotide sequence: TGCAGTTCTAGAGATTGGGGTGCCCGGGAGCAGTACTTC.

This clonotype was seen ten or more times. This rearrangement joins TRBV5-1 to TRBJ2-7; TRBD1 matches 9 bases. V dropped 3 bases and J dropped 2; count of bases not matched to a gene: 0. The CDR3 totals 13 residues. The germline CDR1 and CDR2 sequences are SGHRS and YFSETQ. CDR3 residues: CASSWDRAYEQYF. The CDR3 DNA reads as TGCGCCAGCAGCTGGGACAGGGCCTACGAGCAGTACTTC.

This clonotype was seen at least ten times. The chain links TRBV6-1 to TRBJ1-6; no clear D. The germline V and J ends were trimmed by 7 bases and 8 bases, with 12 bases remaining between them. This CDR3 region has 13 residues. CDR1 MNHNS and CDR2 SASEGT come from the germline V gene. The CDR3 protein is CASKENRDSPLHF. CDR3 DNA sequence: TGTGCCAGCAAGGAAAATCGGGATTCACCCCTCCACTTT.

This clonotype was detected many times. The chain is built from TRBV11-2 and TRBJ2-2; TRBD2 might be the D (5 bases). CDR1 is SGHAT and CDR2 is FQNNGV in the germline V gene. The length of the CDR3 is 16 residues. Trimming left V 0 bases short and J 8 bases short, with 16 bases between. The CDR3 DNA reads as TGTGCCAGCAGCTTAGATCGGGCCGGACTCGGGGGGGAGCTGTTTTTT. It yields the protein CASSLDRAGLGGELFF. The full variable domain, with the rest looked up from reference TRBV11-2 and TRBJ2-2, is EAGVAQSPRYKIIEKRQSVAFWCNPISGHATLYWYQQILGQGPKLLIQFQNNGVVDDSQLPKDRFSAERLKGVDSTLKIQPAKLEDSAVYLCASSLDRAGLGGELFFGEGSRLTVL.

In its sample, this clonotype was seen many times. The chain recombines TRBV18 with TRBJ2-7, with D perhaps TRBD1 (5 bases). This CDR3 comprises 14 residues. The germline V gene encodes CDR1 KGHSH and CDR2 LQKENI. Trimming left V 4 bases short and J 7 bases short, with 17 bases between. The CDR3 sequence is CASSLARLPGEQYF. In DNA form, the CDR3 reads TGTGCCAGCTCACTCGCCCGACTCCCAGGGGAGCAGTACTTC.

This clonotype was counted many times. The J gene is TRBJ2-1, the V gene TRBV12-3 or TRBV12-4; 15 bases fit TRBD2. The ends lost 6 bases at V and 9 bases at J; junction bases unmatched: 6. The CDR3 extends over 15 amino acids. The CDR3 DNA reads TGTGCCAGCAGGGGGGGACTAGCGGGAGGCCTTGAGCAGTTCTTC. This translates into CASRGGLAGGLEQFF.

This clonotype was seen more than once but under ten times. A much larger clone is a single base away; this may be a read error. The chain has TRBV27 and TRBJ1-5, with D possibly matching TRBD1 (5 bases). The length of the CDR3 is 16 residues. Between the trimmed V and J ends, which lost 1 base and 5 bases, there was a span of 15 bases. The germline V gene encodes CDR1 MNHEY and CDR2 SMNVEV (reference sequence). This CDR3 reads CASSLFGSKGYQPQHF. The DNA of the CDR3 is TGTGCCAGCAGTTTATTCGGCAGCAAGGGGTATCAGCCCCAGCATTTT.

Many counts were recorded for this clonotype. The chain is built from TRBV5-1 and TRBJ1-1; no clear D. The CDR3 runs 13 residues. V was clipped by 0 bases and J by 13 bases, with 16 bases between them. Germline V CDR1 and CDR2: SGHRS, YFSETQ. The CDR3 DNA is TGCGCCAGCAGCTTGGAGGCGGGTACTCGGGGTTTCTTT. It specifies CASSLEAGTRGFF.

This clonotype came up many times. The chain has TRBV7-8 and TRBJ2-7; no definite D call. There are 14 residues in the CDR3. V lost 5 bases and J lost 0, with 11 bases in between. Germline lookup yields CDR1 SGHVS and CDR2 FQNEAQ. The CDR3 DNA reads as TGTGCCAGCAGCGCAAGTCCCGACTCCTACGAGCAGTACTTC. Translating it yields CASSASPDSYEQYF.

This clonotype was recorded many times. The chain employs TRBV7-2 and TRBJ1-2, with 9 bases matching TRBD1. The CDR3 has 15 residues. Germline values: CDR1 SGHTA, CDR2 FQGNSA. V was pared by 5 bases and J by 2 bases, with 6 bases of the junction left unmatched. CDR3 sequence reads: CASSIGQGLNYGYTF. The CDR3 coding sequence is TGTGCCAGCAGCATCGGACAGGGGTTAAACTATGGCTACACCTTC.

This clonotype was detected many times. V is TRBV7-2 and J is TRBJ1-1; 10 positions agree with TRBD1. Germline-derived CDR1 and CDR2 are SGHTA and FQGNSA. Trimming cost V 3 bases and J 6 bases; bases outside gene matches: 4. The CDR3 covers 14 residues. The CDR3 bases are TGTGCCAGCAGCTTCCGGGACAGGGGCTCTGAAGCTTTCTTT. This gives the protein CASSFRDRGSEAFF.

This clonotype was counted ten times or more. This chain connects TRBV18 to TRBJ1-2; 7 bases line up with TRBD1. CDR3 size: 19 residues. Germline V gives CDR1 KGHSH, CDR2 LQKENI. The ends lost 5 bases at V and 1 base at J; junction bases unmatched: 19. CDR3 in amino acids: CASSMYRGGGAIINYGYTF. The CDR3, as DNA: TGTGCCAGCTCAATGTACAGGGGAGGCGGAGCAATTATTAACTATGGCTACACCTTC.

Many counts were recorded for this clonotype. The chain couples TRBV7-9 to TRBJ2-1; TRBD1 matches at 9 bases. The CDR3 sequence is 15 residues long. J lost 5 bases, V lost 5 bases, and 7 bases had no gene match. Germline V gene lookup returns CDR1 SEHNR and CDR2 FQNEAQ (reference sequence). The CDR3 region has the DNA TGTGCCAGCAGCCCCCGCGGGACAGGGAACAATGAGCAGTTCTTC. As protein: CASSPRGTGNNEQFF.

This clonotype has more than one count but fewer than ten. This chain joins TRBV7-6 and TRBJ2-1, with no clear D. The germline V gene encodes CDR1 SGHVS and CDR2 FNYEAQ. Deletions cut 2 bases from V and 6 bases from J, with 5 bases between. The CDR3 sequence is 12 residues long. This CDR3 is CASSLSGNEQFF. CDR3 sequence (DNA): TGTGCCAGCAGCTTATCAGGCAATGAGCAGTTCTTC.

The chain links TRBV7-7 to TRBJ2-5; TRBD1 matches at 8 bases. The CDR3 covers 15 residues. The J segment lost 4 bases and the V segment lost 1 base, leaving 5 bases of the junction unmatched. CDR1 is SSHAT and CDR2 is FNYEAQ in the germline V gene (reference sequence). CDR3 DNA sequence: TGTGCCAGCAGCTTAGTCCCGACAGGGGCAGAGACCCAGTACTTC. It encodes CASSLVPTGAETQYF.

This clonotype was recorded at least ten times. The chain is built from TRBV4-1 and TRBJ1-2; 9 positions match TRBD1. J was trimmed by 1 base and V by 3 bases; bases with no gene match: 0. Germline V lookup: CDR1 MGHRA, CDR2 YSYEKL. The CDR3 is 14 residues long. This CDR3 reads CASSQDRGNYGYTF. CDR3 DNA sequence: TGCGCCAGCAGCCAGGACAGGGGTAACTATGGCTACACCTTC.

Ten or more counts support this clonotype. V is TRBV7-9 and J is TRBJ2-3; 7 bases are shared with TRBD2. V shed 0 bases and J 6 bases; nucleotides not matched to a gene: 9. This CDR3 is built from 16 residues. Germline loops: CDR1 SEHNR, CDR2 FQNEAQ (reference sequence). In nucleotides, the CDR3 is TGTGCCAGCAGCTTAGCTTCTAGCGGTCTTGTGGATACGCAGTATTTT. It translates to CASSLASSGLVDTQYF.

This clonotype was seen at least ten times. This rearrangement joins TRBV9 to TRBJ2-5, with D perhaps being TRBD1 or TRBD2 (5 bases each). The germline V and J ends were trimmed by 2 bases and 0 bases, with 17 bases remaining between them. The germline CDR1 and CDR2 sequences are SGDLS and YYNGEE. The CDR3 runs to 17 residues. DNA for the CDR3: TGTGCCAGCAGCGTGGGCCGGGGCAACGCTTACCAAGAGACCCAGTACTTC. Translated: CASSVGRGNAYQETQYF.

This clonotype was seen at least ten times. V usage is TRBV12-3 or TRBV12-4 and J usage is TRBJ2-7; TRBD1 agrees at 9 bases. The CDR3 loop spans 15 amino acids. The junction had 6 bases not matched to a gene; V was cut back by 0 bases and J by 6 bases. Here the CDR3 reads CASSLAGTGLAEQYF. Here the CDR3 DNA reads TGTGCCAGCAGTTTAGCCGGGACAGGGCTGGCCGAGCAGTACTTC.

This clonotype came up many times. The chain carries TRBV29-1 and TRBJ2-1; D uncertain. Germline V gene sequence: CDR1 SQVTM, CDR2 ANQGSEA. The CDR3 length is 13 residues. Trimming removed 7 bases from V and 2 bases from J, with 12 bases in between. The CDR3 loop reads CSGAEPAYNEQFF. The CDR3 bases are TGCAGCGGTGCGGAACCTGCCTACAATGAGCAGTTCTTC.

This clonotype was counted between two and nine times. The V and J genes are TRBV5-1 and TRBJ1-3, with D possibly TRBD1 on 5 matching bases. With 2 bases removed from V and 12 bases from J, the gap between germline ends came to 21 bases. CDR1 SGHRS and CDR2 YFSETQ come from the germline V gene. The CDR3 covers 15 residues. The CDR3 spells CASSFSGASGKNIYF. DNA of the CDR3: TGCGCCAGCAGCTTCAGCGGGGCCTCTGGAAAAAACATATATTTT.

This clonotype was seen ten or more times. The CDR3 region is CSATRESNQPQHF. CDR3 DNA sequence: TGCAGTGCTACCAGGGAGAGCAATCAGCCCCAGCATTTT. The rearrangement uses TRBV20-1 and TRBJ1-5, with D tentatively TRBD1 (5 bases). CDR1 DFQATT and CDR2 SNEGSKA come from the germline V gene (reference sequence). V gave up 4 bases and J gave up 1 base, with 8 bases separating them. This CDR3 region has 13 residues.

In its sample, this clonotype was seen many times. The DNA for the CDR3 is TGTGCCAGCAGCCCGGGGACAGGGCGAAATGAAAAACTGTTTTTT. Translation: CASSPGTGRNEKLFF. This rearrangement joins TRBV7-9 to TRBJ1-4; TRBD1 matches at 9 bases. The CDR3 runs to 15 residues. Trimming removed 5 bases from V and 5 bases from J; junction bases left unmatched: 6. The V gene's germline CDR1 is SEHNR and CDR2 FQNEAQ (reference sequence).

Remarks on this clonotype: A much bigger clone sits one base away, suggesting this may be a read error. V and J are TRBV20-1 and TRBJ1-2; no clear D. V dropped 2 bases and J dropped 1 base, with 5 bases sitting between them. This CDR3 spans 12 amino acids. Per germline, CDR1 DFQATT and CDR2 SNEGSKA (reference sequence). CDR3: CSARRCNYGYTF. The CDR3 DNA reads TGCAGTGCTAGAAGGTGTAACTATGGCTACACCTTC.

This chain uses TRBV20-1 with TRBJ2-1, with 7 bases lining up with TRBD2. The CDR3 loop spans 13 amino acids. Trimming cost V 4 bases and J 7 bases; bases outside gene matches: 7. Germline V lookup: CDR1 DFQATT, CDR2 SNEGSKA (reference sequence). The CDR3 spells CSAISSGTNEQFF. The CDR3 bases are TGCAGTGCTATTTCCAGCGGGACTAATGAGCAGTTCTTC.

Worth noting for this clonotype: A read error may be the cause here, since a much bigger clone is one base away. The CDR3 region has the DNA TGCAGTGCTAGTGTTCGTCCCCTTTACAATGAGCAGTTCTTC. This encodes CSASVRPLYNEQFF. This chain uses TRBV20-1 with TRBJ2-1; D gene uncertain. Trimming removed 3 bases from V and 4 bases from J, with 13 bases in between. The CDR3 runs 14 residues. CDR1 is DFQATT and CDR2 is SNEGSKA in the germline V gene (reference sequence).

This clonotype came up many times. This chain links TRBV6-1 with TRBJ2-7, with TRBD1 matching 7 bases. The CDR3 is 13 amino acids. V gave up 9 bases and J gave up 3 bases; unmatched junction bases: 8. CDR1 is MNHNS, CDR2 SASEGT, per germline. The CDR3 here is CAREWTGDYEQYF. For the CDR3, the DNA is TGTGCCAGAGAATGGACAGGAGACTACGAGCAGTACTTC.

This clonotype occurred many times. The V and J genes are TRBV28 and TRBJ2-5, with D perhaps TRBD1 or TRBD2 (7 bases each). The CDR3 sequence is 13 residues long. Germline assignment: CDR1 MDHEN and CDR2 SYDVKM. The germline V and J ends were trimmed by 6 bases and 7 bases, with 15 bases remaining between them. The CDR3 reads CASRGFRGGTQYF. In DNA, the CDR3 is TGTGCCAGCAGAGGTTTCAGGGGGGGGACCCAGTACTTC.